This entry lists 30 T cell receptor beta chains sequenced from one sample in a study of response to subunit inactivated influenza vaccine. TCRdb re-called the RT-PCR reads through MiXCR, storing one row per CDR3 protein. Of fewer than 700,000 distinct CDR3 sequences listed, 10% to 15% are singletons. The starting material was PBMCs from blood, obtained roughly 46 days after vaccination. These receptors came from a man over 45 who received an inactivated influenza vaccine.

The chain employs TRBV20-1 and TRBJ1-6; TRBD1 matches at 8 bases. CDR1 DFQATT and CDR2 SNEGSKA come from the germline V gene (reference sequence). The length of the CDR3 is 12 residues. V dropped 6 bases and J dropped 9; count of bases not matched to a gene: 4. The CDR3 loop is CSAQGDVSPLHF. The CDR3 DNA follows: TGCAGTGCACAGGGGGATGTTTCACCCCTCCACTTT.

The chain couples TRBV5-1 to TRBJ2-1, with 13 bases identical to TRBD2. In germline, CDR1 is SGHRS, CDR2 YFSETQ. The CDR3 runs 15 residues. Losses at the gene ends were 5 bases for V and 5 bases for J; bases not matched to a gene: 4. The CDR3 loop is CASRWTSGSHNEQFF. The CDR3 nucleotides read TGCGCCAGCAGGTGGACTAGCGGGAGCCACAATGAGCAGTTCTTC.

The chain couples TRBV11-1 to TRBJ1-3; D might be TRBD1 (6 bases). The V end was cut by 4 bases, the J end by 0 bases, with 25 bases between. Germline V gene data show CDR1 as SGHAT and CDR2 as FQDESV (reference sequence). This CDR3 is 20 amino acids long. For the CDR3, the DNA is TGTGCCAGCAGCTCCACCGTACCCCGACAGGCCCCCTTCTCTGGAAACACCATATATTTT. It encodes CASSSTVPRQAPFSGNTIYF.

This clonotype was seen repeatedly, ten times or more. The gene calls are TRBV21-1 and TRBJ2-7; TRBD2, as called in the table, went unchecked against the DNA. TRBV21-1 is a recognized pseudogene. This CDR3 region has 17 residues. The DNA for the CDR3 is TGTGCCAGCAGCAAAGTGGAGCGGGAGGGCCAGACCTACGAGCAGTACTTC. Protein: CASSKVEREGQTYEQYF.

This clonotype has ten or more counts. The chain couples TRBV10-1 to TRBJ2-2, with 8 nucleotides matching TRBD1. Germline V gives CDR1 WNHNN, CDR2 SYGVQD (reference sequence). The CDR3 is 16 residues long. Unmatched junction bases numbered 5, after V lost 5 bases and J lost 0 bases. CDR3: CASSPGTGSNTGELFF. CDR3 in DNA: TGCGCCAGCAGTCCCGGGACAGGATCGAACACCGGGGAGCTGTTTTTT.

This clonotype occurred a few times. The chain uses TRBV28 and TRBJ2-3, with TRBD1 as a possible D gene (6 bases). This CDR3 is 12 amino acids long. The germline V gene has CDR1 MDHEN and CDR2 SYDVKM. V lost 7 bases and J lost 5, with 10 bases in between. The CDR3 DNA follows: TGTGCCAGCACCCTAGGGGGAGATACGCAGTATTTT. It is translated as CASTLGGDTQYF.

The chain couples TRBV7-9 to TRBJ1-1; D might be TRBD1 (5 bases). Germline V lookup: CDR1 SEHNR, CDR2 FQNEAQ (reference sequence). CDR3 length: 15 residues. Trimming took off 1 base at V and 0 bases at J, with 9 bases between the two ends. CDR3 in amino acids: CASSLGGVVNTEAFF. CDR3 in DNA: TGTGCCAGCAGCTTAGGAGGGGTGGTGAACACTGAAGCTTTCTTT.

This clonotype has a handful of counts. V is TRBV27 and J is TRBJ2-6, with D uncertain. Trimming removed 10 bases at V and 1 base at J, with 5 bases between. CDR3 length: 12 amino acids. CDR1 MNHEY and CDR2 SMNVEV come from the germline V gene (reference sequence). CDR3 loop: CATGSGANVLTF. Here the CDR3 DNA reads TGTGCCACTGGATCTGGGGCCAACGTCCTGACTTTC. Full variable domain (remainder filled in from reference TRBV27 and TRBJ2-6): EAQVTQNPRYLITVTGKKLTVTCSQNMNHEYMSWYRQDPGLGLRQIYYSMNVEVTDKGDVPEGYKVSRKEKRNFPLILESPSPNQTSLYFCATGSGANVLTFGAGSRLTVL.

The chain combines TRBV12-3 or TRBV12-4 with TRBJ2-3; 10 nucleotides align to TRBD2. This CDR3 comprises 15 residues. The V and J ends lost 2 bases and 7 bases, in that order; junction bases with no gene match: 6. CDR3 sequence (DNA): TGTGCCAGCAGTTTACAGCGGGGGGGCCCCAATACGCAGTATTTT. Translating gives CASSLQRGGPNTQYF.

This clonotype was observed a handful of times. CDR3 nucleotide sequence: TGTGCCAGCAGTCCCAGCGGGGGGGCCTCCCTGACAGATACGCAGTATTTT. Encoded protein: CASSPSGGASLTDTQYF. The genes are TRBV12-3 or TRBV12-4 and TRBJ2-3; TRBD2 agrees at 10 bases. J gave up 3 bases and V 5 bases, and 11 bases lay outside the gene matches. CDR3 length: 17 residues.

This clonotype was seen ten or more times. The chain recombines TRBV12-3 or TRBV12-4 with TRBJ2-1; 9 bases fit TRBD1. The CDR3 covers 14 residues. Germline trimming cut 6 bases from V and 10 bases from J; bases unmatched to any gene: 10. CDR3 nucleotide sequence: TGTGCCAGCAGGGGGACAGGGCGGGAGTGGGAGCAGTTCTTC. Its translation: CASRGTGREWEQFF.

The chain joins TRBV6-1 to TRBJ2-3; 9 bases map to TRBD2. CDR3 length equals 17 residues. Germline V gene sequence: CDR1 MNHNS, CDR2 SASEGT. J was trimmed by 2 bases and V by 6 bases; bases with no gene match: 12. This CDR3 reads CASSPTHVAGATDTQYF. Here the CDR3 DNA reads TGTGCCAGCAGCCCCACCCACGTAGCGGGAGCCACAGATACGCAGTATTTT.

The rearrangement uses TRBV7-2 and TRBJ1-2; D not certain. CDR1 is SGHTA and CDR2 is FQGNSA in the germline V gene. The CDR3 is made up of 14 amino acids. Trimming left V 3 bases short and J 3 bases short, with 11 bases between. Here the CDR3 DNA reads TGTGCCAGCAGCTTTCGGGAAGCTCACTATGGCTACACCTTC. Protein sequence: CASSFREAHYGYTF.

CDR3 loop: CSARRDKRNQPQHF. CDR3 bases: TGCAGTGCTAGAAGGGACAAACGCAATCAGCCCCAGCATTTT. The chain joins TRBV20-1 to TRBJ1-5, with D perhaps matching TRBD1 (6 bases). In germline, CDR1 is DFQATT, CDR2 SNEGSKA (reference sequence). V was pared by 2 bases and J by 2 bases, with 10 bases between. The CDR3 is made up of 14 amino acids.

The sample holds many counts of this clonotype. The chain employs TRBV25-1 and TRBJ1-2; tentative D call: TRBD1 (6 bases). Trimming took off 7 bases at V and 4 bases at J, with 7 bases between the two ends. Germline V CDR1 and CDR2: MGHDK, SYGVNS. This CDR3 has 11 residues. The DNA of the CDR3 is TGTGCCAGCACGGACAGCTATGGCTACACCTTC. Protein: CASTDSYGYTF.

This clonotype was seen only a few times. The CDR3 region is CSARDPRAGPINYGYTF. The CDR3 DNA follows: TGCAGTGCTAGAGATCCGCGTGCGGGCCCGATAAACTATGGCTACACCTTC. The chain recombines TRBV20-1 with TRBJ1-2; D is unclear. Germline CDR1 and CDR2: DFQATT and SNEGSKA (reference sequence). Trimming stripped 0 bases from V and 2 bases from J, with 19 bases between. CDR3 size: 17 residues.

This clonotype was seen ten or more times. The CDR3 sequence is CASSEFRGVNSPLHF. CDR3 DNA: TGCGCCAGCAGTGAGTTCAGGGGGGTCAATTCACCCCTCCACTTT. The V and J genes are TRBV10-2 and TRBJ1-6; the match to TRBD1 covers 7 bases. Trimming cost V 1 base and J 7 bases; bases outside gene matches: 4. The CDR3 length is 15 residues. Germline V gives CDR1 WSHSY, CDR2 SAAADI.

This clonotype appeared many times. The J gene is TRBJ1-5, the V gene TRBV10-3; 7 nucleotides line up with TRBD1. Trimming removed 4 bases from V and 4 bases from J; junction bases left unmatched: 1. CDR1 is ENHRY, CDR2 SYGVKD, per germline. The length of the CDR3 is 13 residues. Here the CDR3 reads CAISGQGNQPQHF. The CDR3 DNA reads TGTGCCATCAGTGGACAGGGTAATCAGCCCCAGCATTTT.

This clonotype was found a few times. CDR3 region: CASSLSRFTDTQYF. CDR3 DNA: TGTGCCAGCAGCTTAAGCAGGTTTACAGATACGCAGTATTTT. The chain is built from TRBV7-7 and TRBJ2-3, with D unclear. Germline CDR1 and CDR2: SSHAT and FNYEAQ (reference sequence). This CDR3 has 14 residues. The V end lost 2 bases, the J end lost 3 bases, and 9 bases lay between the germline ends.

V usage is TRBV4-2 and J usage is TRBJ2-1, with 8 nucleotides matching TRBD2. Per the germline V gene, CDR1 is LGHNA and CDR2 is YNFKEQ. CDR3 length: 16 residues. J lost 3 bases, V lost 3 bases, and 7 bases had no gene match. This CDR3 reads CASSQLSGSHYNEQFF. DNA of the CDR3: TGTGCCAGCAGCCAGCTGAGCGGGAGTCACTACAATGAGCAGTTCTTC.

In its sample, this clonotype was seen a few times. The rearrangement links TRBV6-2 or TRBV6-3 to TRBJ1-1; D is undetermined. CDR3 length: 14 residues. Deletions cut 3 bases from V and 5 bases from J, with 13 bases between. Germline V gives CDR1 MNHEY, CDR2 SVGEGT. The CDR3 sequence is CASSYLPVGTEAFF. Written as DNA, the CDR3 is TGTGCCAGCAGTTATCTACCCGTGGGGACTGAAGCTTTCTTT.

This clonotype was observed a handful of times. This chain uses TRBV3-1 with TRBJ2-4; 7 bases are a match to TRBD2. V lost 4 bases and J lost 5; bases outside the gene matches: 8. This CDR3 is built from 15 residues. Germline CDR1 reads LGHDT; CDR2 reads YNNKEL (reference sequence). The CDR3 protein is CASSLLAAGENIQYF. DNA for the CDR3: TGTGCCAGCAGCCTCCTAGCGGCGGGGGAAAACATTCAGTACTTC.

The chain uses TRBV3-1 and TRBJ2-2, with D perhaps matching TRBD1 or TRBD2 (6 bases each). The CDR3 is 17 residues long. The V gene's germline CDR1 is LGHDT and CDR2 YNNKEL (reference sequence). V was cut by 1 base and J by 0 bases, with 12 bases left in between. For the CDR3, the DNA is TGTGCCAGCAGCCAAGTCGGGGGCAGCGCGAACACCGGGGAGCTGTTTTTT. Amino acid sequence: CASSQVGGSANTGELFF.

J is TRBJ2-7 and V is TRBV18; 7 positions match TRBD1. This CDR3 contains 15 residues. Germline CDR1 is KGHSH and CDR2 is LQKENI. After removal of 3 bases from V and 9 bases from J, the junction contained 14 bases not matched to a gene. CDR3 amino acids: CASSPAGTSPGGQYF. CDR3 nucleotide sequence: TGTGCCAGCTCACCCGCCGGGACATCCCCAGGGGGGCAGTACTTC.

This clonotype has more than one count but fewer than ten. One junction end disagrees with the germline gene, perhaps due to a read error. J is TRBJ2-7 and V is TRBV27, with a tentative D call TRBD1 (7 bases). The CDR3 has 15 residues. The germline V gene has CDR1 MNHEY and CDR2 SMNVEV (reference sequence). DNA of the CDR3: TGTGCCAGCAGTTTTGGTACAGGGGACTCCTCCGAGCAGTACTTC. It translates to CASSFGTGDSSEQYF.

This chain uses TRBV14 with TRBJ1-2, with 7 bases that match TRBD1. Trimming cost V 4 bases and J 8 bases; bases outside gene matches: 4. The CDR3 consists of 12 residues. In germline, CDR1 is SGHDN, CDR2 FVKESK. This CDR3 is CASSLGTDGYTF. The CDR3 DNA reads TGTGCCAGCAGCCTCGGGACAGACGGCTACACCTTC.

This clonotype occurred a few times. The chain employs TRBV5-6 and TRBJ2-5; the match to TRBD1 covers 7 bases. V lost 5 bases, J lost 7 bases, and 11 bases stayed unmatched. The CDR3 loop spans 14 amino acids. Germline lookup yields CDR1 SGHDT and CDR2 YYEEEE. The CDR3 nucleotides are TGTGCCAGCAGGGGGACAGTCATGGCAGGGACCCAGTACTTC. It is translated as CASRGTVMAGTQYF.

The chain uses TRBV6-1 and TRBJ2-2; 11 bases align to TRBD2. Germline values: CDR1 MNHNS, CDR2 SASEGT. CDR3 length: 15 amino acids. V shed 7 bases and J 0 bases; nucleotides not matched to a gene: 1. CDR3 residues: CASKGLAANTGELFF. The CDR3 coding sequence is TGTGCCAGCAAGGGACTAGCGGCGAACACCGGGGAGCTGTTTTTT.

The V call is TRBV15, the J call TRBJ2-7; D unresolved. V lost 0 bases and J 2 bases, leaving 11 bases between the germline ends. CDR1 is LNHNV and CDR2 is YYDKDF in the germline V gene (reference sequence). This CDR3 has 15 amino acids. CDR3 protein: CATSRDAGPPYEQYF. The CDR3 DNA reads as TGTGCCACCAGCAGAGACGCAGGCCCCCCCTACGAGCAGTACTTC.

This chain links TRBV28 with TRBJ2-1, with D uncertain. V lost 6 bases, J lost 10 bases, and 7 bases lay in between. The CDR3 has 10 amino acids. Germline CDR1 MDHEN, CDR2 SYDVKM. CDR3 coding DNA: TGTGCCAGCAGCTCACGCGAGCAGTTCTTC. The encoded protein is CASSSREQFF.